A selection of T cell receptor beta chains follows, all from one sample in a study of shared clonotypes between healthy human individuals. Profiled with immunoSEQ multiplex PCR; TCRdb holds only in-frame clones, not every one. The sample has over a million clones; nearly 99% are singletons. Sequencing was done on a sample of naive CD4+ T cells sorted from blood. Receptors were obtained from a man aged 25 to 40 in good health. The CDR3 runs from the conserved cysteine through the conserved F or W. The D gene is left open where the match is weak. Size tells how often a clone was seen (once, few, many) or the class of an expanded clone, and some rows leave it out.

J | length | V | D | size | CDR3 | DNA
TRBJ1-1 | 16 | TRBV28 | NA | once | CASSLVQGLRYTEAFF | TGTGCCAGCAGTTTGGTACAGGGTTTAAGGTACACTGAAGCTTTCTTT
TRBJ2-4 | 15 | TRBV5-6 | NA | NA | CASSLGVIAKNIQYF | TGTGCCAGCAGCTTAGGAGTGATAGCCAAAAACATTCAGTACTTC
TRBJ1-4 | 15 | TRBV7-9 | NA | NA | CASSKGTHGDEKLFF | TGTGCCAGCAGCAAAGGGACTCATGGAGATGAAAAACTGTTTTTT
TRBJ2-1 | 12 | TRBV2 | NA | NA | CASKDLVHEQFF | TGTGCCAGCAAAGATCTAGTCCATGAGCAGTTCTTC
TRBJ2-1 | 14 | TRBV7-9 | NA | NA | CASSLAGINNEQFF | TGTGCCAGCAGCTTAGCAGGGATTAACAATGAGCAGTTCTTC
TRBJ2-3 | 13 | TRBV5-1 | NA | NA | CASSLPRSDTQYF | TGCGCCAGCAGCTTGCCCCGGTCAGATACGCAGTATTTT
TRBJ2-1 | 15 | TRBV29-1 | TRBD1 | NA | CSASPGQGFLGEQFF | TGCAGCGCTTCCCCGGGACAGGGCTTTTTGGGTGAGCAGTTCTTC
TRBJ2-3 | 18 | TRBV18 | TRBD2 | NA | CASSPVASGRLNTDTQYF | TGTGCCAGCTCACCAGTGGCTAGCGGGAGGTTGAACACAGATACGCAGTATTTT
TRBJ2-7 | 15 | TRBV9 | NA | NA | CASSPSVVSGYEQYF | TGTGCCAGCAGCCCGTCGGTAGTGTCAGGGTACGAGCAGTACTTC
TRBJ1-1 | 12 | TRBV5-4 | TRBD1 | NA | CASSNRGTEAFF | TGTGCCAGCAGCAACAGGGGGACTGAAGCTTTCTTT
TRBJ2-1 | 14 | TRBV5-1 | TRBD2 | NA | CASSLLAALNEQFF | TGCGCCAGCAGCTTACTAGCGGCTTTGAATGAGCAGTTCTTC
TRBJ2-2 | 15 | TRBV7-3 | TRBD1 | NA | CASSPRDRGTGELFF | TGTGCCAGCAGCCCCCGGGACAGGGGTACCGGGGAGCTGTTTTTT
TRBJ2-2 | 18 | TRBV5-1 | TRBD2 | NA | CASSSGLAGIPNTGELFF | TGCGCCAGCAGCTCCGGACTAGCGGGGATACCGAACACCGGGGAGCTGTTTTTT
TRBJ2-2 | 15 | TRBV18 | TRBD1 | NA | CATLTGGANTGELFF | TGTGCCACCCTAACAGGGGGTGCGAACACCGGGGAGCTGTTTTTT
TRBJ2-7 | 13 | TRBV6-5 | NA | NA | CASSFLPSGEQYF | TGTGCCAGCAGTTTCCTCCCCTCTGGCGAGCAGTACTTC
TRBJ2-1 | 15 | TRBV7-9 | TRBD1 | NA | CASSQTGVAYNEQFF | TGTGCCAGCAGCCAAACAGGGGTTGCCTACAATGAGCAGTTCTTC
TRBJ2-5 | 15 | TRBV5-5 | TRBD1 | NA | CASRTGTGYQETQYF | TGTGCCAGCAGGACCGGGACAGGGTATCAAGAGACCCAGTACTTC
TRBJ2-1 | 17 | TRBV27 | NA | NA | CASSFRGGTAINNEQFF | TGTGCCAGCAGTTTTCGGGGGGGGACAGCGATCAACAATGAGCAGTTCTTC
TRBJ1-2 | 13 | TRBV27 | NA | NA | CASSLMGFGGYTF | TGTGCCAGCAGTTTAATGGGTTTCGGTGGCTACACCTTC
TRBJ2-2 | 18 | TRBV4-2 | TRBD2 | NA | CASSQEGVLAGGLGELFF | TGTGCCAGCAGCCAAGAGGGGGTGCTAGCGGGAGGGCTCGGGGAGCTGTTTTTT
TRBJ2-7 | 11 | TRBV20-1 | NA | NA | CSAIFNAEQYF | TGCAGTGCTATTTTTAACGCCGAGCAGTACTTC
TRBJ1-2 | 14 | TRBV10-3 | TRBD1 | NA | CAISRTGDRYGYTF | TGTGCCATCAGTAGGACAGGAGATCGCTATGGCTACACCTTC
TRBJ2-1 | 18 | TRBV28 | TRBD2 | NA | CASSLRVLAGAHSNEQFF | TGTGCCAGCAGTTTGAGGGTCCTAGCGGGAGCCCATTCCAATGAGCAGTTCTTC
TRBJ2-2 | 16 | TRBV28 | NA | NA | CASSSNLGQGTGELFF | TGTGCCAGCAGTTCGAACCTCGGGCAGGGCACCGGGGAGCTGTTTTTT
TRBJ1-1 | 18 | TRBV5-8 | TRBD1 | NA | CASSLAWGQGFPNTEAFF | TGTGCCAGCAGCTTGGCCTGGGGACAGGGCTTTCCCAACACTGAAGCTTTCTTT
TRBJ2-7 | 15 | TRBV27 | TRBD2 | NA | CASRLIGWREDEQYF | TGTGCCAGCAGGCTTATCGGGTGGCGGGAGGACGAGCAGTACTTC
TRBJ2-3 | 16 | TRBV7-2 | TRBD2 | NA | CASSTKGTSAWDTQYF | TGTGCCAGCAGCACCAAAGGGACTAGCGCCTGGGATACGCAGTATTTT
TRBJ2-2 | 19 | TRBV7-9 | NA | NA | CASSFPGLPSRLQPGELFF | TGTGCCAGCAGCTTTCCGGGACTCCCGTCTAGGCTACAGCCCGGGGAGCTGTTTTTT
TRBJ2-3 | 15 | TRBV6-1 | TRBD1 | NA | CASSLRDRVTDTQYF | TGTGCCAGCAGTTTACGGGACAGAGTCACAGATACGCAGTATTTT
TRBJ2-5 | 16 | TRBV18 | NA | NA | CASSPSPKNARETQYF | TGTGCCAGCTCACCAAGCCCTAAGAACGCGAGGGAGACCCAGTACTTC
TRBJ2-3 | 15 | TRBV10-3 | NA | NA | CAISETLYSTDTQYF | TGTGCCATCAGTGAGACACTTTACTCCACAGATACGCAGTATTTT
TRBJ2-5 | 14 | TRBV27 | NA | NA | CASSPTRAHETQYF | TGTGCCAGCAGTCCAACCAGGGCCCACGAGACCCAGTACTTC
TRBJ2-1 | 16 | TRBV9 | NA | once | CASSPEGWTNYNEQFF | TGTGCCAGCAGCCCCGAGGGCTGGACAAACTACAATGAGCAGTTCTTC
TRBJ2-2 | 16 | TRBV5-1 | TRBD1 | NA | CASRRPGQGPSGELFF | TGCGCCAGCCGGAGACCGGGACAGGGTCCCTCCGGGGAGCTGTTTTTT
TRBJ2-5 | 15 | TRBV7-9 | TRBD2 | NA | CASSQGLAGGETQYF | TGTGCCAGCAGCCAGGGGCTAGCGGGGGGAGAGACCCAGTACTTC
TRBJ2-7 | 16 | TRBV27 | TRBD2 | NA | CASSSRSAGGTYEQYF | TGTGCCAGCAGTTCCCGATCAGCGGGGGGAACCTACGAGCAGTACTTC
TRBJ2-7 | 18 | TRBV15 | TRBD2 | NA | CATSRETSGRAGYYEQYF | TGTGCCACCAGCAGGGAGACTAGCGGGAGGGCCGGGTACTACGAGCAGTACTTC
TRBJ2-3 | 16 | TRBV19 | NA | NA | CASIPRAHTSTDTQYF | TGTGCCAGTATACCACGGGCACACACTAGCACAGATACGCAGTATTTT
TRBJ1-3 | 16 | TRBV19 | NA | NA | CASSTAGIRSGNTIYF | TGTGCCAGTAGTACCGCAGGAATCCGCTCTGGAAACACCATATATTTT
TRBJ1-5 | 14 | TRBV10-2 | NA | NA | CASSESGSNQPQHF | TGCGCCAGCAGTGAATCAGGGTCTAACCAGCCCCAGCATTTT
TRBJ2-2 | 16 | TRBV7-3 | TRBD2 | NA | CASSLTAGGPTGELFF | TGTGCCAGCAGCTTAACTGCGGGAGGGCCCACCGGGGAGCTGTTTTTT
TRBJ2-2 | 17 | TRBV11-2 | NA | NA | CASSSHQRQERTGELFF | TGTGCCAGCAGCTCACATCAAAGACAGGAAAGGACCGGGGAGCTGTTTTTT